Listed here is a single TCR beta chain. Its specificity is not known. The cDNA was synthesized by means of template-switch 5'RACE, which was carried out with 10-nucleotide random UMIs. Over 170 million TCR-beta sequences, together covering 15-18 subjects, were produced by every individual sequencing run that was carried out. TCRdb redid the calling of the 5' RACE reads with MiXCR, one entry per CDR3 protein. The repertoire holds tens of thousands of distinct CDR3 sequences, with 24% as singletons. Germline CDR1 and CDR2: MNHEY and SVGAGI. Between the trimmed V and J ends, which lost 0 bases and 4 bases, there was a span of 3 bases. The CDR3 sequence is 12 residues long. Time point: technical triplicate 2. The data were taken from a study of neurological immune-mediated disorders. Findings and caveats of the study: Private repertoires in all groups were suggested by the absence of shared CDR3 amino acid sequences among expanded clones across subjects.

The chain employs TRBV6-5 and TRBJ2-5; D remains unclear. The sample consisted of PBMCs. This clonotype was sampled from a man in his sixties with HTLV-1-associated myelopathy (HAM/TSP). The CDR3 spells CASSYSGETQYF. CDR3 nucleotide sequence: TGTGCCAGCAGTTACTCGGGAGAGACCCAGTACTTC.